One and the same sample provided the 16 T cell receptor beta chains below, sequenced in a study of T-cell memory formation after mild COVID-19. Using its own MiXCR run on the 5' RACE reads, TCRdb lists one record per CDR3 protein. The data show approximately 210,000 distinct CDR3 sequences, roughly 10% seen once. The sequenced sample was PBMCs or a T cell subset sorted from them (not recorded which). These receptors were collected from a man aged 18 to 35 who had mild COVID-19 (a few samples of this study predate the infection). Cell type and time point are not known.

This clonotype occurred a few times. The chain has TRBV7-2 and TRBJ2-2; TRBD1 matches at 8 bases. This CDR3 is built from 15 residues. Germline V CDR1 and CDR2: SGHTA, FQGNSA. Trimming cost V 3 bases and J 7 bases; bases outside gene matches: 7. The CDR3 coding sequence is TGTGCCAGCAGCTTGATAGGACAGGGTGGCGGGGAGCTGTTTTTT. Its translation: CASSLIGQGGGELFF.

A few counts support this clonotype. The gene calls are TRBV7-3 and TRBJ1-2, with a tentative D call TRBD1 (6 bases). V shed 0 bases and J shed 4 bases, with 12 bases lying between them. In germline, CDR1 is SGHTA, CDR2 FQGTGA. The CDR3 runs 15 residues. DNA for the CDR3: TGTGCCAGCAGCTTAACGCCGGACAGACGCTATGGCTACACCTTC. Protein: CASSLTPDRRYGYTF.

This clonotype was found many times. The gene calls are TRBV5-1 and TRBJ2-1; 7 positions agree with TRBD1. The germline gives CDR1 SGHRS, CDR2 YFSETQ. This CDR3 has 15 residues. With 3 bases clipped from V and 2 bases from J, the junction kept 5 bases outside the gene matches. In DNA, the CDR3 is TGCGCCAGCAGCTCAAGGACAGGAGCCTACAATGAGCAGTTCTTC. Protein: CASSSRTGAYNEQFF.

This clonotype was detected ten times or more. In DNA form, the CDR3 reads TGCGCCAGCAGCTTGGGTCCCACAGATACGCAGTATTTT. It encodes CASSLGPTDTQYF. V gene TRBV5-1 combines with J gene TRBJ2-3; D not certain. This CDR3 comprises 13 residues. Trimming left V 0 bases short and J 2 bases short, with 4 bases between. Germline values: CDR1 SGHRS, CDR2 YFSETQ.

This clonotype was counted between two and nine times. V is TRBV20-1 and J is TRBJ2-7, with D perhaps matching TRBD2 (6 bases). CDR1 is DFQATT and CDR2 is SNEGSKA in the germline V gene (reference sequence). The V and J ends lost 4 bases and 6 bases respectively, with 16 bases between them. The CDR3 has 13 amino acids. Here the CDR3 DNA reads TGCAGTGCTACCCAGGGAGGATCTCGCGAGCAGTACGTC. Translation gives CSATQGGSREQYV.

A few counts support this clonotype. The chain uses TRBV5-1 and TRBJ2-2; D is unclear. V lost 3 bases, J lost 6 bases, and 9 bases lay in between. In germline, CDR1 is SGHRS, CDR2 YFSETQ. CDR3 length: 13 amino acids. CDR3 loop: CASSSDPPGELFF. The CDR3 nucleotides are TGCGCCAGCAGCTCCGACCCCCCCGGGGAGCTGTTTTTT.

The rearrangement links TRBV19 to TRBJ1-5; TRBD1 matches 9 bases. After removal of 3 bases from V and 3 bases from J, the junction contained 9 bases not matched to a gene. The germline CDR1 and CDR2 sequences are LNHDA and SQIVND (reference sequence). CDR3 length: 17 amino acids. The CDR3 sequence is CASSIWDRAGHNQPQHF. The CDR3 nucleotides are TGTGCCAGTAGTATCTGGGACAGGGCCGGCCACAATCAGCCCCAGCATTTT.

This chain connects TRBV7-2 to TRBJ2-7; 9 nucleotides line up with TRBD2. CDR1 and CDR2 from the germline V gene are SGHTA and FQGNSA. This CDR3 has 17 amino acids. J was trimmed by 1 base and V by 5 bases; bases with no gene match: 12. Written as DNA, the CDR3 is TGTGCCAGCAGCGGTAGCGGGGGTGCCTTCGTGTCCTACGAGCAGTACGTC. The encoded protein is CASSGSGGAFVSYEQYV.

This CDR3 reads CAIKASGGETQYF. The CDR3 DNA follows: TGCGCCATCAAGGCTAGCGGGGGCGAGACCCAGTACTTC. This chain links TRBV10-2 with TRBJ2-5, with 10 nucleotides matching TRBD2. V was clipped by 10 bases and J by 5 bases; unmatched bases: 7. The CDR3 sequence is 13 residues long. Germline values: CDR1 WSHSY, CDR2 SAAADI.

This clonotype has only a few counts. This chain joins TRBV5-1 and TRBJ2-7; 7 positions match TRBD1. This CDR3 has 15 residues. Unmatched junction bases numbered 7, after V lost 4 bases and J lost 0 bases. CDR1 is SGHRS, CDR2 YFSETQ, per germline. The CDR3 DNA reads as TGCGCCAGCAGCCTCGGGACAGACAGCTCCTACGAGCAGTACGTC. Protein product: CASSLGTDSSYEQYV.

The V call is TRBV20-1, the J call TRBJ1-5; 9 bases fit TRBD1. The CDR3 extends over 15 amino acids. V was clipped by 6 bases and J by 2 bases; unmatched bases: 8. Germline lookup yields CDR1 DFQATT and CDR2 SNEGSKA (reference sequence). CDR3 residues: CSALDRGLGNQPQHF. As DNA, the CDR3 is TGCAGTGCACTGGACAGGGGCCTAGGCAATCAGCCCCAGCATTTT.

The CDR3, as DNA: TGTGCCACCAGTCGGGACAGGGGACCCCAAGAGACCCAGTACTTC. It yields the protein CATSRDRGPQETQYF. The chain carries TRBV15 and TRBJ2-5, with TRBD1 matching 10 bases. CDR3 length equals 15 residues. The V segment lost 6 bases and the J segment 1 base; nucleotides outside the gene matches: 5. Germline CDR1 LNHNV, CDR2 YYDKDF (reference sequence). The full variable domain, completed using reference TRBV15 and TRBJ2-5, is DAMVIQNPRYQVTQFGKPVTLSCSQTLNHNVMYWYQQKSSQAPKLLFHYYDKDFNNEADTPDNFQSRRPNTSFCFLDIRSPGLGDTAMYLCATSRDRGPQETQYFGPGTRLLVL.

As DNA, the CDR3 is TGTGCCAGCAGCCACCGGGACACTGAAGCTTTCTTT. As protein: CASSHRDTEAFF. V usage is TRBV7-9 and J usage is TRBJ1-1; D not resolved. Germline V CDR1 and CDR2: SEHNR, FQNEAQ (reference sequence). The CDR3 extends over 12 amino acids. The V and J ends lost 5 bases and 3 bases respectively, with 7 bases between them.

The V call is TRBV5-1, the J call TRBJ2-2; 10 nucleotides line up with TRBD2. V lost 0 bases and J lost 4; bases outside the gene matches: 9. The CDR3 has 18 residues. The V gene's germline CDR1 is SGHRS and CDR2 YFSETQ. The CDR3 protein is CASSLGILAGDSTGELFF. The CDR3 DNA is TGCGCCAGCAGCTTGGGAATCCTAGCGGGGGACTCCACCGGGGAGCTGTTTTTT.

This clonotype came up a few times. CDR3 coding DNA: TGTGCCAGCAGCTTGAGGACAGGGGTTGGAATTTATGGCTACACCTTC. Protein product: CASSLRTGVGIYGYTF. V usage is TRBV5-5 and J usage is TRBJ1-2, with 9 positions matching TRBD1. The germline V gene encodes CDR1 SGHKS and CDR2 YYEKEE (reference sequence). The CDR3 contains 16 residues. The V segment lost 1 base and the J segment 5 bases; nucleotides outside the gene matches: 9.

V and J are TRBV24-1 and TRBJ2-3; the D is unclear. The CDR3 is 15 residues long. Looked up from germline, CDR1 is KGHDR and CDR2 is SFDVKD. V was pared by 3 bases and J by 4 bases, with 13 bases between. CDR3 coding DNA: TGTGCCACCAGTGATCCTCTGGTGGGGTCAGATACGCAGTATTTT. Translation gives CATSDPLVGSDTQYF.